The sequence of this T cell receptor beta chain was determined in a study of tumor-infiltrating lymphocytes in glioblastoma multiforme. Broader study findings: Detected clone frequencies may not reflect cell counts, being RNA-based.

Details on this clonotype: What it binds is not known. One end of the junction fails to match germline, which may point to a read error.

TCRB libraries came from RNA via three nested multiplex PCR rounds. A C-beta primer primed TCRB cDNA from about 0.45 ug RNA. MiXCR, applied by TCRdb to the multiplex PCR reads, yields one record per CDR3 protein. The sample holds around 8,800 distinct CDR3 sequences, around two thirds seen once. This TCR derives from a male donor with glioblastoma. Source material: brain tumor tissue.

The CDR3: CTSSHMSTGPSNTGELFF. The CDR3 DNA sequence: TGTACCAGCAGCCACATGTCCACGGGACCATCGAACACCGGGGAGCTGTTTTTT. The chain combines TRBV4-2 with TRBJ2-2; D may match TRBD1 or TRBD2 (5 bases each). Germline lookup yields CDR1 LGHNA and CDR2 YNFKEQ. The CDR3 is made up of 18 amino acids.